Listed here are 27 T cell receptor beta chains from one sample, sequenced in a study of shared clonotypes between healthy human individuals (TCRdb year 2020). CD8 naive samples were obtained by positive selection for CCR7 among CD45RO-negative cells, yielding a CD45RA+CCR7+ population from which TemRA cells were excluded. The library was obtained by the immunoSEQ multiplex PCR assay. This immuneACCESS table, as held by TCRdb, lists in-frame sequences with V and J called but not all clones. Of the missing ones, under half trace to an unresolved V gene in checked studies; the others have no known cause. This sample holds about 580,000 clones; 98% were observed only once. 0.3% to 0.35% of the sample rests with the top ten. Sequences were obtained from naive CD8+ T cells sorted from blood. The meaning of the sample's cell subset or site label: CD45RA+CCR7+. These receptors were obtained from a man younger than 40 in good health.

The rearrangement joins TRBV27 to TRBJ1-3; D perhaps matches TRBD1 (6 bases). Germline loops: CDR1 MNHEY, CDR2 SMNVEV (reference sequence). Trimming took 5 bases from V and 4 from J, leaving 12 bases between them. This CDR3 is 14 amino acids long. This CDR3 is CASSPGVSGNTIYF. CDR3 coding DNA: TGTGCCAGCAGTCCAGGGGTTTCGGGAAACACCATATATTTT.

Note on this clone: Other DNA sequences in the same sample also yield this CDR3. The chain joins TRBV5-6 to TRBJ2-7; D unresolved. Germline V lookup: CDR1 SGHDT, CDR2 YYEEEE. The V end lost 4 bases, the J end lost 4 bases, and 9 bases lay between the germline ends. This CDR3 has 12 residues. The CDR3 loop reads CASSPGGYEQYF. CDR3 bases: TGTGCCAGCAGCCCGGGCGGTTACGAGCAGTACTTC.

The J gene is TRBJ2-1, the V gene TRBV11-2; 8 nucleotides match TRBD2. The V and J ends lost 10 bases and 9 bases, in that order; junction bases with no gene match: 14. This CDR3 spans 14 amino acids. Germline values: CDR1 SGHAT, CDR2 FQNNGV. CDR3 amino acids: CATSRGGRGSEQFF. The CDR3, as DNA: TGTGCCACCTCCCGGGGGGGGAGAGGGAGTGAGCAGTTCTTC.

The rearrangement links TRBV7-6 to TRBJ2-5; D is ambiguous. Trimming took 5 bases from V and 5 from J, leaving 6 bases between them. The length of the CDR3 is 11 residues. Germline V CDR1 and CDR2: SGHVS, FNYEAQ. The CDR3 region is CASSPGETQYF. The CDR3 bases are TGTGCCAGCAGCCCCGGGGAGACCCAGTACTTC. The variable domain in full, completed from reference TRBV7-6 and TRBJ2-5, reads GAGVSQSPRYKVTKRGQDVALRCDPISGHVSLYWYRQALGQGPEFLTYFNYEAQQDKSGLPNDRFSAERPEGSISTLTIQRTEQRDSAMYRCASSPGETQYFGPGTRLLVL.

The rearrangement uses TRBV10-3 and TRBJ2-7; possibly TRBD2 for D (5 bases). CDR3 length: 12 amino acids. V was cut by 5 bases and J by 4 bases, with 9 bases left in between. Germline V lookup: CDR1 ENHRY, CDR2 SYGVKD. CDR3 in amino acids: CAISTDSYEQYF. CDR3 bases: TGTGCCATCAGTACGGACTCTTACGAGCAGTACTTC.

The chain has TRBV4-1 and TRBJ2-7; D is possibly TRBD1 (5 bases). Germline loops: CDR1 MGHRA, CDR2 YSYEKL. The CDR3 extends over 13 amino acids. The germline V and J ends were trimmed by 4 bases and 7 bases, with 14 bases remaining between them. The CDR3 coding sequence is TGCGCCAGCAGCCCTCGACAGTTCGGAGAGCAGTACTTC. It is translated as CASSPRQFGEQYF.

The chain recombines TRBV5-1 with TRBJ2-4; TRBD2 might be the D (6 bases). The CDR3 loop spans 15 amino acids. The germline gives CDR1 SGHRS, CDR2 YFSETQ. The germline V and J ends were trimmed by 1 base and 6 bases, with 14 bases remaining between them. The CDR3 sequence: CASSLFGEELNIQYF. The CDR3 nucleotides are TGCGCCAGCAGCTTGTTCGGGGAGGAATTAAACATTCAGTACTTC.

The CDR3 region is CASSQEDGNTIYF. CDR3 nucleotide sequence: TGTGCCAGCAGCCAAGAAGATGGAAACACCATATATTTT. This chain connects TRBV4-2 to TRBJ1-3; no reliable D call. V shed 0 bases and J shed 3 bases, with 3 bases lying between them. The CDR3 sequence is 13 residues long. Germline CDR1 LGHNA, CDR2 YNFKEQ.

The rearrangement joins TRBV7-9 to TRBJ2-1; D unclear. Trimming removed 0 bases from V and 8 bases from J, with 14 bases in between. From germline, CDR1 is SEHNR and CDR2 FQNEAQ (reference sequence). CDR3 size: 15 residues. The CDR3 coding sequence is TGTGCCAGCAGCTTAGCAGGGAACAGAGAGGATGAGCAGTTCTTC. This gives the protein CASSLAGNREDEQFF.

The V gene is TRBV19, the J gene TRBJ2-2, with 7 bases fitting TRBD1. The CDR3 consists of 16 residues. Germline V gives CDR1 LNHDA, CDR2 SQIVND (reference sequence). With 4 bases clipped from V and 3 bases from J, the junction kept 8 bases outside the gene matches. The CDR3, as DNA: TGTGCCAGTAGTACTCCCCCAACAGGGGACACCGGGGAGCTGTTTTTT. As protein: CASSTPPTGDTGELFF.

The V and J genes are TRBV7-6 and TRBJ2-1; possibly TRBD2 for D (6 bases). The V end lost 5 bases, the J end lost 3 bases, and 20 bases lay between the germline ends. This CDR3 comprises 17 residues. CDR1 and CDR2 (germline): SGHVS, FNYEAQ. DNA of the CDR3: TGTGCCAGCAGCACAGACGCGGGACTGGAAAACTACAATGAGCAGTTCTTC. Protein sequence: CASSTDAGLENYNEQFF. The variable domain in full, with the rest retrieved from reference TRBV7-6 and TRBJ2-1, is GAGVSQSPRYKVTKRGQDVALRCDPISGHVSLYWYRQALGQGPEFLTYFNYEAQQDKSGLPNDRFSAERPEGSISTLTIQRTEQRDSAMYRCASSTDAGLENYNEQFFGPGTRLTVL.

Notes on this clone: The sample carries other DNA sequences with the same CDR3. V gene TRBV11-2 combines with J gene TRBJ2-1, with TRBD2 identical over 10 bases. CDR3 length: 15 residues. V dropped 1 base and J dropped 3; count of bases not matched to a gene: 0. The germline gives CDR1 SGHAT, CDR2 FQNNGV. The CDR3 region has the DNA TGTGCCAGCAGCTTAGGGACTAGCGGCTACAATGAGCAGTTCTTC. This translates into CASSLGTSGYNEQFF.

The V gene is TRBV6-5, the J gene TRBJ2-5; a possible D gene is TRBD1 (5 bases). Germline CDR1 MNHEY, CDR2 SVGAGI. This CDR3 region has 14 residues. V gave up 6 bases and J gave up 0 bases, with 11 bases separating them. Here the CDR3 reads CASRSLDNQETQYF. DNA of the CDR3: TGTGCCAGCAGGTCGTTGGACAACCAAGAGACCCAGTACTTC.

The chain has TRBV11-2 and TRBJ1-1, with a weak D call TRBD1 (5 bases). Germline CDR1 SGHAT, CDR2 FQNNGV. Trimming pared 4 bases from V and 3 bases from J, leaving 12 bases between. The CDR3 covers 14 residues. CDR3 residues: CASSSQGVDTEAFF. As DNA, the CDR3 is TGTGCCAGCAGCTCTCAGGGAGTAGACACTGAAGCTTTCTTT.

J is TRBJ2-5 and V is TRBV9, with a tentative D call TRBD1 (5 bases). Germline CDR1 is SGDLS and CDR2 is YYNGEE. This CDR3 region has 14 residues. V shed 0 bases and J shed 4 bases, with 10 bases lying between them. CDR3 loop: CASSVAVGLETQYF. The CDR3 DNA reads as TGTGCCAGCAGCGTAGCGGTGGGGCTAGAGACCCAGTACTTC.

The chain links TRBV7-8 to TRBJ2-1; 8 bases line up with TRBD2. This CDR3 is built from 13 residues. Germline V gene sequence: CDR1 SGHVS, CDR2 FQNEAQ. Losses at the gene ends were 4 bases for V and 9 bases for J; bases not matched to a gene: 5. CDR3 protein: CASSWTSYGEQFF. The CDR3 nucleotides are TGTGCCAGCAGCTGGACTAGCTACGGTGAGCAGTTCTTC. Full variable domain (outside the CDR3, taken from reference TRBV7-8 and TRBJ2-1): GAGVSQSPRYKVAKRGQDVALRCDPISGHVSLFWYQQALGQGPEFLTYFQNEAQLDKSGLPSDRFFAERPEGSVSTLKIQRTQQEDSAVYLCASSWTSYGEQFFGPGTRLTVL.

This chain links TRBV7-3 with TRBJ2-2, with D possibly being TRBD1 (5 bases). Germline V CDR1 and CDR2: SGHTA, FQGTGA. The length of the CDR3 is 14 residues. The V end was cut by 5 bases, the J end by 1 base, with 8 bases between. DNA of the CDR3: TGTGCCAGCAGCCTCACAGGGAACACCGGGGAGCTGTTTTTT. This translates into CASSLTGNTGELFF.

This chain joins TRBV6-1 and TRBJ1-1; the D is unclear. V gave up 5 bases and J gave up 1 base, with 11 bases separating them. CDR1 MNHNS and CDR2 SASEGT come from the germline V gene. This CDR3 has 14 amino acids. Here the CDR3 DNA reads TGTGCCAGCAGTAAAAGGGAGGAGAACACTGAAGCTTTCTTT. It codes for CASSKREENTEAFF.

This chain joins TRBV14 and TRBJ2-3; possible D gene TRBD2, 5 bases. Trimming shortened V by 0 bases and J by 5 bases, and 12 bases separated the two germline ends. There are 15 residues in the CDR3. Germline CDR1 SGHDN, CDR2 FVKESK. The CDR3 sequence: CASSQDWLAEDTQYF. The CDR3 DNA is TGTGCCAGCAGCCAAGATTGGCTAGCAGAAGATACGCAGTATTTT.

This clone appeared once. The rearrangement links TRBV2 to TRBJ2-7; D is perhaps TRBD1 (6 bases). V was cut by 2 bases and J by 4 bases, with 18 bases left in between. There are 16 residues in the CDR3. Germline assignment: CDR1 SNHLY and CDR2 FYNNEI. Written as DNA, the CDR3 is TGTGCCAGCAGTGAATCGGTCGGGGACAACTTGTACGAGCAGTACTTC. Translation: CASSESVGDNLYEQYF.

The chain carries TRBV6-5 and TRBJ2-7, with D tentatively TRBD1 (6 bases). V was clipped by 0 bases and J by 5 bases, with 8 bases between them. Germline V gene lookup returns CDR1 MNHEY and CDR2 SVGAGI. CDR3 length: 13 amino acids. CDR3 protein: CASSYSNRDEQYF. The CDR3 coding sequence is TGTGCCAGCAGTTACTCGAACAGGGACGAGCAGTACTTC.

The chain combines TRBV6-5 with TRBJ2-1, with 10 bases fitting TRBD1. Germline V gene data show CDR1 as MNHEY and CDR2 as SVGAGI. V trimming: 4 bases; J trimming: 6 bases; junction bases outside the gene matches: 6. This CDR3 comprises 15 residues. The CDR3 loop reads CASSSGTGVSNEQFF. The CDR3 bases are TGTGCCAGCAGTTCCGGGACAGGGGTGTCCAATGAGCAGTTCTTC.

With regard to this clone: Other DNA sequences from this sample encode an identical CDR3 as well. The chain combines TRBV5-4 with TRBJ2-2, with no clear D. The V gene lost 0 bases and the J gene lost 3 bases, with 3 bases spanning the gap. The CDR3 covers 13 residues. Germline-derived CDR1 and CDR2 are SGHNT and YYREEE (reference sequence). Here the CDR3 DNA reads TGTGCCAGCAGCTTGGGGTACACCGGGGAGCTGTTTTTT. This gives the protein CASSLGYTGELFF.

The chain has TRBV29-1 and TRBJ2-2; 7 bases map to TRBD1. The CDR3 is 14 residues long. The germline V gene has CDR1 SQVTM and CDR2 ANQGSEA. V shed 6 bases and J 1 base; nucleotides not matched to a gene: 5. Written as DNA, the CDR3 is TGCAGCGTGACAGGGACACTGAACACCGGGGAGCTGTTTTTT. This encodes CSVTGTLNTGELFF.

The CDR3 coding sequence is TGTGCCAGCAGTCCATCCGGCACAGATACGCAGTATTTT. Its protein is CASSPSGTDTQYF. V usage is TRBV9 and J usage is TRBJ2-3; D unclear. CDR1 is SGDLS, CDR2 YYNGEE, per germline. V dropped 5 bases and J dropped 1 base, with 8 bases sitting between them. The CDR3 contains 13 residues.

The V call is TRBV30, the J call TRBJ2-7; 9 nucleotides line up with TRBD2. The germline gives CDR1 GTSNPN, CDR2 SVGIG (reference sequence). The CDR3 is 17 residues long. V trimming: 4 bases; J trimming: 3 bases; junction bases outside the gene matches: 16. Written as DNA, the CDR3 is TGTGCCTGGACCCGGACGAAGGGCGGGAGGGCCAGCTACGAGCAGTACTTC. Protein: CAWTRTKGGRASYEQYF.

The chain uses TRBV27 and TRBJ2-7; 9 nucleotides align to TRBD1. The CDR3 contains 14 residues. Germline trimming cut 4 bases from V and 6 bases from J; bases unmatched to any gene: 7. The germline gives CDR1 MNHEY, CDR2 SMNVEV (reference sequence). The CDR3 loop reads CASSSPDRGSEQYF. Written as DNA, the CDR3 is TGTGCCAGCAGTTCCCCGGACAGGGGCAGCGAGCAGTACTTC.